This T cell receptor beta chain is drawn from a study of blood T cells in healthy people across ages. As regards this clonotype: Its antigen is undetermined.

Donor samples were obtained from healthy Caucasian individuals from Russia, aged 6 to 90. The CDR3 is 13 residues long. The germline V gene encodes CDR1 SGDLS and CDR2 YYNGEE. Germline trimming cut 3 bases from V and 10 bases from J; bases unmatched to any gene: 5. Study-level points and caveats: There were more naive CD4+ cells and higher diversity in long-lived donors than in aged donors. A roughly linear age-dependent decrease characterized TCR beta diversity per million T cells.

Together with a sample-barcoded 5' primer, a J-beta primer mix was included in a second PCR lasting about 6 to 11 cycles. A single record per CDR3 protein comes from TCRdb applying MiXCR to the 5' RACE reads. Among 1.5 million or so distinct CDR3 sequences listed, less than 45% were seen once. This sequence joins TRBV9 and TRBJ2-1; 9 bases map to TRBD2. The sequencing sample was made of blood. The clonotype comes from a young woman in good health. This CDR3 reads CASSGLADREQFF. In nucleotides, the CDR3 is TGTGCCAGCAGCGGACTAGCGGACAGAGAGCAGTTCTTC.